Presented here are 21 T cell receptor beta chains from one specimen sequenced in a study of shared clonotypes between healthy human individuals. Only CD45RO-negative cells positively selected for CCR7 counted as naive CD8 cells, so terminally differentiated effector memory CD45RA+ cells were excluded. This table comes from immunoSEQ multiplex PCR, and its TCRdb copy is limited to in-frame clones, with some not included. The profile shows some 2 million clones, just under 95% of them singletons. Sequenced: naive CD8+ T cells sorted from blood. These receptors were taken from a man younger than 30 in good health.

This rearrangement joins TRBV18 to TRBJ1-5, with D maybe TRBD1 (6 bases). Germline CDR1 is KGHSH and CDR2 is LQKENI. The V and J ends lost 2 bases and 7 bases respectively, with 15 bases between them. The CDR3 runs to 15 residues. DNA for the CDR3: TGTGCCAGCTCACCAAAAGGGCAGGGGAGCCAGCCCCAGCATTTT. Translation: CASSPKGQGSQPQHF.

The chain combines TRBV6-5 with TRBJ2-2; TRBD2 aligns across 12 bases. With V trimmed by 4 bases and J by 6 bases, 6 bases remained unmatched. From germline, CDR1 is MNHEY and CDR2 SVGAGI. The CDR3 length is 16 residues. The CDR3 DNA is TGTGCCAGCAGTTCCGCCCTAGCGGGAGGGCCCGGGGAGCTGTTTTTT. This translates into CASSSALAGGPGELFF.

J is TRBJ2-5 and V is TRBV15, with TRBD2 identical over 7 bases. Germline CDR1 LNHNV, CDR2 YYDKDF (reference sequence). With V trimmed by 3 bases and J by 2 bases, 12 bases remained unmatched. This CDR3 contains 17 residues. The CDR3 here is CATSRRQGLGLQETQYF. The CDR3 region has the DNA TGTGCCACCAGCAGGAGGCAAGGACTAGGGTTACAAGAGACCCAGTACTTC.

This chain connects TRBV11-2 to TRBJ1-6, with 11 bases matching TRBD1. The CDR3 runs to 15 residues. Trimming removed 5 bases from V and 7 bases from J; junction bases left unmatched: 4. Germline V gene sequence: CDR1 SGHAT, CDR2 FQNNGV. The CDR3 sequence: CASSAGTGGNSPLHF. CDR3 bases: TGTGCCAGCAGCGCGGGGACAGGGGGAAATTCACCCCTCCACTTT.

The chain links TRBV19 to TRBJ2-6, with D unclear. In germline, CDR1 is LNHDA, CDR2 SQIVND (reference sequence). The CDR3 covers 18 residues. The V and J ends lost 10 bases and 0 bases respectively, with 22 bases between them. CDR3 residues: CATEADFGRSSGANVLTF. The CDR3 region has the DNA TGTGCCACCGAAGCCGATTTCGGACGTAGCTCTGGGGCCAACGTCCTGACTTTC.

The chain is built from TRBV7-9 and TRBJ2-7; D gene ambiguous. V gave up 0 bases and J gave up 3 bases, with 6 bases separating them. CDR3 length: 13 amino acids. Germline assignment: CDR1 SEHNR and CDR2 FQNEAQ (reference sequence). The DNA for the CDR3 is TGTGCCAGCAGCTTAGCCGCACACTACGAGCAGTACTTC. The encoded protein is CASSLAAHYEQYF.

V is TRBV6-6 and J is TRBJ2-3, with D unresolved. V lost 3 bases and J 0 bases, leaving 13 bases between the germline ends. Germline CDR1 is MNHNY and CDR2 is SVGAGI (reference sequence). The CDR3 extends over 16 amino acids. The CDR3 region is CASSYSSADSTDTQYF. Here the CDR3 DNA reads TGTGCCAGCAGTTATAGTTCGGCGGATAGCACAGATACGCAGTATTTT.

As concerns this clone: Other DNA sequences in the same sample also yield this CDR3. This sequence joins TRBV30 and TRBJ2-1; 11 nucleotides align to TRBD2. V shed 0 bases and J 4 bases; nucleotides not matched to a gene: 2. Looked up from germline, CDR1 is GTSNPN and CDR2 is SVGIG (reference sequence). This CDR3 has 15 residues. CDR3 in amino acids: CAWSVGTSGYNEQFF. The CDR3 DNA is TGTGCCTGGAGTGTAGGGACTAGCGGATACAATGAGCAGTTCTTC.

This sequence joins TRBV5-4 and TRBJ2-7; TRBD1 is a possible D gene (6 bases). V was pared by 0 bases and J by 5 bases, with 6 bases between. Germline V CDR1 and CDR2: SGHNT, YYREEE (reference sequence). The CDR3 consists of 12 residues. CDR3 sequence (DNA): TGTGCCAGCAGCTTGGACAGGGACGAGCAGTACTTC. This codes for CASSLDRDEQYF.

The J gene is TRBJ2-7, the V gene TRBV5-1; 7 bases are a match to TRBD1. The CDR3 spans 13 residues. The germline V gene encodes CDR1 SGHRS and CDR2 YFSETQ. V lost 4 bases, J lost 2 bases, and 3 bases stayed unmatched. CDR3 nucleotides: TGCGCCAGCAGCGCAGGACAGGCCTACGAGCAGTACTTC. It specifies CASSAGQAYEQYF.

V gene TRBV19 combines with J gene TRBJ1-1, with D possibly being TRBD1 (6 bases). The CDR3 is 15 residues long. The V gene's germline CDR1 is LNHDA and CDR2 SQIVND (reference sequence). V lost 3 bases and J 4 bases, leaving 15 bases between the germline ends. Written as DNA, the CDR3 is TGTGCCAGTAGTATTCTTTGGACAGAAGGCACTGAAGCTTTCTTT. Translated: CASSILWTEGTEAFF.

The chain joins TRBV4-3 to TRBJ2-1; 10 positions match TRBD1. The CDR3 covers 18 residues. Germline V CDR1 and CDR2: LGHNA, YSLEER. The J segment lost 5 bases and the V segment lost 1 base, leaving 11 bases of the junction unmatched. The DNA for the CDR3 is TGCGCCAGCAGCCAAGTATTAGTTGGGACAGGGGAGGACAATGAGCAGTTCTTC. Its translation is CASSQVLVGTGEDNEQFF.

As for this clone: This sample also contains other DNA sequences that code for the same CDR3. V is TRBV15 and J is TRBJ2-7; 8 positions agree with TRBD1. The germline V gene has CDR1 LNHNV and CDR2 YYDKDF (reference sequence). The V gene end was trimmed by 0 bases and the J gene end by 3 bases; junction bases not matched to a gene: 4. This CDR3 comprises 15 residues. CDR3 in DNA: TGTGCCACCAGCAGAGATCTCGGGACAGGCTACGAGCAGTACTTC. Translating it yields CATSRDLGTGYEQYF.

V is TRBV7-8 and J is TRBJ1-3; 10 bases are shared with TRBD1. V shed 5 bases and J 4 bases; nucleotides not matched to a gene: 2. Germline assignment: CDR1 SGHVS and CDR2 FQNEAQ. The CDR3 has 14 residues. The CDR3 DNA reads TGTGCCAGCAGCCCGACAGGGGGCGGAAACACCATATATTTT. Its translation is CASSPTGGGNTIYF.

There are a few counts of this clone. V is TRBV5-1 and J is TRBJ2-7; D may be TRBD2 (6 bases). The germline gives CDR1 SGHRS, CDR2 YFSETQ. This CDR3 is 14 amino acids long. The V and J ends lost 4 bases and 0 bases respectively, with 11 bases between them. The CDR3 DNA reads TGCGCCAGCAGCGTAGGGACTGCCTCCTACGAGCAGTACTTC. Translation: CASSVGTASYEQYF.

The chain carries TRBV19 and TRBJ2-7; D unresolved. V was pared by 5 bases and J by 3 bases, with 11 bases between. The CDR3 contains 13 residues. Germline CDR1 and CDR2: LNHDA and SQIVND (reference sequence). CDR3 loop: CASSLTAVYEQYF. In DNA, the CDR3 is TGTGCCAGTAGTCTAACGGCTGTCTACGAGCAGTACTTC.

This rearrangement joins TRBV4-3 to TRBJ1-3; D is undetermined. Trimming removed 0 bases at V and 8 bases at J, with 8 bases between. CDR1 and CDR2 (germline): LGHNA, YSLEER. CDR3 length: 13 amino acids. CDR3 in DNA: TGCGCCAGCAGCCAAGAAAGAGCCTACACCATATATTTT. Its translation: CASSQERAYTIYF.

V and J are TRBV9 and TRBJ2-3; D is uncertain. Germline CDR1 and CDR2: SGDLS and YYNGEE. The CDR3 consists of 14 residues. V was shortened by 3 bases and J by 2 bases, with 10 bases between the two germline ends. The CDR3 loop is CASSEPRTTDTQYF. The CDR3 DNA reads as TGTGCCAGCAGCGAGCCTCGCACCACAGATACGCAGTATTTT.

In DNA form, the CDR3 reads TGTGCCAGTAGTCCGACAGGGTTAGTTGCCTACGAGCAGTACTTC. Translating it yields CASSPTGLVAYEQYF. V gene TRBV19 combines with J gene TRBJ2-7; the match to TRBD1 covers 7 bases. Germline CDR1 LNHDA, CDR2 SQIVND (reference sequence). This CDR3 is built from 15 residues. J lost 2 bases, V lost 5 bases, and 9 bases had no gene match.

J is TRBJ1-6 and V is TRBV5-6; D is undetermined. The germline gives CDR1 SGHDT, CDR2 YYEEEE. The CDR3 contains 11 residues. The V gene lost 5 bases and the J gene lost 7 bases, with 4 bases spanning the gap. CDR3 nucleotide sequence: TGTGCCAGCAGACGAAATTCACCCCTCCACTTT. It encodes CASRRNSPLHF.

The chain recombines TRBV5-4 with TRBJ2-1, with 14 bases fitting TRBD2. Germline V CDR1 and CDR2: SGHNT, YYREEE (reference sequence). The CDR3 spans 15 residues. Trimming cost V 5 bases and J 6 bases; bases outside gene matches: 4. The CDR3 nucleotides are TGTGCCAGCAGTTACGGGACTAGCGGGAGCAATGAGCAGTTCTTC. Protein: CASSYGTSGSNEQFF.